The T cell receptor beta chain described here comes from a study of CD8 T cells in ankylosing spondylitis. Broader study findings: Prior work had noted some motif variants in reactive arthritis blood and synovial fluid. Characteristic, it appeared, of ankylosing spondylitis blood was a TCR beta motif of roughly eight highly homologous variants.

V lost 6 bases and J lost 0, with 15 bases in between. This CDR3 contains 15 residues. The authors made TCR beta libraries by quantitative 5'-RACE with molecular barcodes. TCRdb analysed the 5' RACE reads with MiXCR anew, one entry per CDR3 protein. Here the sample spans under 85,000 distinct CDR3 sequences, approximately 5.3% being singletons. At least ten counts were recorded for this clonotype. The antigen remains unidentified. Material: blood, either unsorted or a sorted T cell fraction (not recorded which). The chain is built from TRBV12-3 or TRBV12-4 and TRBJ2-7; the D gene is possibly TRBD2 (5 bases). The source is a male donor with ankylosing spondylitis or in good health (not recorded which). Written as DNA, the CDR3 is TGTGCCAGCAGGGCGCCAGGACTGAACTCCTACGAGCAGTACTTC. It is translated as CASRAPGLNSYEQYF.